Below are 27 T cell receptor beta chains sequenced from a single sample in a study of cytomegalovirus exposure and HLA in healthy donors. In the PCR, 60 Vbeta and 13 Jbeta primers were used. Sequencing used immunoSEQ multiplex PCR; TCRdb keeps in-frame clones, though not all of them. Of roughly 280,000 clones in the sample, 65% to 85% were seen once. Material: PBMCs. The receptors originated from a female donor in good health and CMV-seronegative.

V usage is TRBV5-1 and J usage is TRBJ2-7; 9 bases line up with TRBD1. This CDR3 is built from 14 residues. V lost 4 bases to trimming and J lost 2 bases; unmatched junction nucleotides: 4. Per germline, CDR1 SGHRS and CDR2 YFSETQ. The CDR3 region is CASSLGQGPYEQYF. The DNA of the CDR3 is TGCGCCAGCAGCCTCGGACAGGGGCCCTACGAGCAGTACTTC.

The CDR3 here is CASSQAAGAGEKLFF. The CDR3 DNA follows: TGTGCCAGCAGCCAAGCTGCGGGGGCTGGTGAAAAACTGTTTTTT. The chain carries TRBV14 and TRBJ1-4; D is perhaps TRBD1 (6 bases). The CDR3 totals 15 residues. Trimming took 1 base from V and 7 from J, leaving 13 bases between them. Looked up from germline, CDR1 is SGHDN and CDR2 is FVKESK.

The V and J genes are TRBV30 and TRBJ2-3, with a tentative D call TRBD1 (5 bases). Deletions cut 2 bases from V and 4 bases from J, with 7 bases between. The CDR3 spans 12 residues. CDR1 and CDR2 from the germline V gene are GTSNPN and SVGIG (reference sequence). The CDR3 nucleotides are TGTGCCTGGAGTCCAGGGTCAGATACGCAGTATTTT. Encoded protein: CAWSPGSDTQYF.

The genes are TRBV27 and TRBJ2-1, with 10 positions matching TRBD2. Germline V gene sequence: CDR1 MNHEY, CDR2 SMNVEV (reference sequence). J lost 3 bases, V lost 10 bases, and 6 bases had no gene match. There are 14 residues in the CDR3. The DNA for the CDR3 is TGTGCCACCACAGGGACTAGCGACTACAATGAGCAGTTCTTC. This sequence encodes CATTGTSDYNEQFF.

J is TRBJ2-2 and V is TRBV13; 7 positions agree with TRBD1. CDR1 is PRHDT and CDR2 is FYEKMQ in the germline V gene (reference sequence). The junction had 8 bases not matched to a gene; V was cut back by 9 bases and J by 1 base. This CDR3 region has 15 residues. Here the CDR3 DNA reads TGTGCCAGTTCCTGGGGACAGAAGAACACCGGGGAGCTGTTTTTT. Its translation is CASSWGQKNTGELFF.

The rearrangement joins TRBV5-1 to TRBJ1-4; D perhaps matches TRBD1 (5 bases). V was cut by 3 bases and J by 4 bases, with 10 bases left in between. Per the germline V gene, CDR1 is SGHRS and CDR2 is YFSETQ. This CDR3 contains 14 residues. CDR3 residues: CASSSETVNEKLFF. The CDR3, as DNA: TGCGCCAGCAGCTCCGAGACAGTTAATGAAAAACTGTTTTTT.

The chain uses TRBV11-3 and TRBJ1-2; 9 bases are a match to TRBD1. The V gene end was trimmed by 5 bases and the J gene end by 8 bases; junction bases not matched to a gene: 6. The CDR3 is 13 amino acids. Per the germline V gene, CDR1 is SGHNT and CDR2 is YENEEA. The DNA of the CDR3 is TGTGCCAGCAGCGGGACAGGGCGACGGGGCTACACCTTC. It yields the protein CASSGTGRRGYTF.

J is TRBJ2-6 and V is TRBV27, with D possibly being TRBD1 (6 bases). The V gene's germline CDR1 is MNHEY and CDR2 SMNVEV (reference sequence). The ends were cut back, 1 base at V and 0 bases at J, with 13 bases in the middle. The CDR3 is made up of 18 amino acids. The CDR3 DNA reads TGTGCCAGCAGTTTATTGTATCCAGGGGCCTCTGGGGCCAACGTCCTGACTTTC. Protein product: CASSLLYPGASGANVLTF. Variable domain in full (rest from reference TRBV27 and TRBJ2-6): EAQVTQNPRYLITVTGKKLTVTCSQNMNHEYMSWYRQDPGLGLRQIYYSMNVEVTDKGDVPEGYKVSRKEKRNFPLILESPSPNQTSLYFCASSLLYPGASGANVLTFGAGSRLTVL.

The rearrangement joins TRBV29-1 to TRBJ2-5; TRBD1 aligns across 7 bases. CDR1 is SQVTM, CDR2 ANQGSEA, per germline. The CDR3 runs 13 residues. With V trimmed by 3 bases and J by 1 base, 2 bases remained unmatched. The DNA for the CDR3 is TGCAGCGTTGATGACAGGGCCCAAGAGACCCAGTACTTC. This gives the protein CSVDDRAQETQYF. The whole variable domain, remainder taken from reference TRBV29-1 and TRBJ2-5, is SAVISQKPSRDICQRGTSLTIQCQVDSQVTMMFWYRQQPGQSLTLIATANQGSEATYESGFVIDKFPISRPNLTFSTLTVSNMSPEDSSIYLCSVDDRAQETQYFGPGTRLLVL.

V gene TRBV29-1 combines with J gene TRBJ1-1, with 10 bases that match TRBD1. Unmatched junction bases numbered 3, after V lost 7 bases and J lost 4 bases. CDR1 is SQVTM, CDR2 ANQGSEA, per germline. CDR3 size: 12 residues. The CDR3 here is CSGGQGFTEAFF. For the CDR3, the DNA is TGCAGCGGGGGACAGGGGTTCACTGAAGCTTTCTTT.

The chain carries TRBV6-5 and TRBJ2-1, with TRBD2 matching over 9 bases. The J segment lost 9 bases and the V segment lost 1 base, leaving 10 bases of the junction unmatched. Per the germline V gene, CDR1 is MNHEY and CDR2 is SVGAGI. CDR3 size: 16 residues. CDR3 sequence (DNA): TGTGCCAGCAGTTACTACGGCGGGAGGGCCCCGGGTGAGCAGTTCTTC. Encoded protein: CASSYYGGRAPGEQFF.

The table lists this clone with a few counts. The rearrangement joins TRBV6-6 to TRBJ2-2; 10 bases fit TRBD1. The length of the CDR3 is 16 residues. With 4 bases clipped from V and 4 bases from J, the junction kept 6 bases outside the gene matches. Per germline, CDR1 MNHNY and CDR2 SVGAGI (reference sequence). Written as DNA, the CDR3 is TGTGCCAGCAGTTCGTCCGGGACAGGGGCCACCGGGGAGCTGTTTTTT. Translation gives CASSSSGTGATGELFF.

CDR3 coding DNA: TGTGCCAGCTCACCCGGTCCCACAGGGGCAACTAATGAAAAACTGTTTTTT. Protein sequence: CASSPGPTGATNEKLFF. This chain connects TRBV18 to TRBJ1-4; 7 nucleotides match TRBD1. The CDR3 is 17 amino acids. V was pared by 3 bases and J by 0 bases, with 7 bases of the junction left unmatched. Germline values: CDR1 KGHSH, CDR2 LQKENI.

The chain carries TRBV19 and TRBJ2-1; 9 bases are shared with TRBD2. V lost 6 bases and J lost 9; bases outside the gene matches: 9. This CDR3 spans 14 amino acids. The germline V gene encodes CDR1 LNHDA and CDR2 SQIVND (reference sequence). CDR3 loop: CASSPIAGVSEQFF. The CDR3 DNA follows: TGTGCCAGTAGCCCTATAGCGGGAGTAAGTGAGCAGTTCTTC.

V usage is TRBV7-3 and J usage is TRBJ2-2; 8 nucleotides align to TRBD1. V dropped 8 bases and J dropped 7; count of bases not matched to a gene: 6. The CDR3 covers 13 residues. Germline lookup yields CDR1 SGHTA and CDR2 FQGTGA. In DNA form, the CDR3 reads TGTGCCAGCGGCACAGGGGGGAGCGGGGAGCTGTTTTTT. Encoded protein: CASGTGGSGELFF.

This chain connects TRBV6-1 to TRBJ1-2; TRBD1 agrees at 7 bases. Unmatched junction bases numbered 7, after V lost 5 bases and J lost 7 bases. Germline V gives CDR1 MNHNS, CDR2 SASEGT. This CDR3 is built from 13 residues. In DNA, the CDR3 is TGTGCCAGCAGTTCAGACAGGGTGGGTGGCTACACCTTC. It translates to CASSSDRVGGYTF.

The rearrangement uses TRBV5-5 and TRBJ1-1; TRBD1 matches 8 bases. Germline CDR1 reads SGHKS; CDR2 reads YYEKEE (reference sequence). V was pared by 1 base and J by 0 bases, with 8 bases of the junction left unmatched. This CDR3 contains 17 residues. DNA for the CDR3: TGTGCCAGCAGCTTGCGGCAGGGGGCGGCTATGAACACTGAAGCTTTCTTT. It encodes CASSLRQGAAMNTEAFF.

The chain's CDR3 is CASSLGGKDTQYF. The CDR3 bases are TGTGCCAGCAGCTTGGGAGGTAAAGATACGCAGTATTTT. V usage is TRBV5-6 and J usage is TRBJ2-3; the D is unclear. The CDR3 totals 13 residues. Looked up from germline, CDR1 is SGHDT and CDR2 is YYEEEE. V lost 0 bases, J lost 5 bases, and 7 bases lay in between.

This clone is a singleton in its sample. The gene calls are TRBV10-2 and TRBJ1-1, with D perhaps matching TRBD1 (5 bases). This CDR3 contains 14 residues. In germline, CDR1 is WSHSY, CDR2 SAAADI. V dropped 4 bases and J dropped 1 base, with 10 bases sitting between them. The CDR3 here is CASSVGTANTEAFF. For the CDR3, the DNA is TGCGCCAGCAGTGTCGGGACTGCGAACACTGAAGCTTTCTTT.

The rearrangement links TRBV27 to TRBJ1-3; D unresolved. This CDR3 region has 14 residues. The germline CDR1 and CDR2 sequences are MNHEY and SMNVEV (reference sequence). V was cut by 6 bases and J by 0 bases, with 9 bases left in between. The CDR3 nucleotides read TGTGCCAGCAGCGGGGAAACCTCTGGAAACACCATATATTTT. Translated: CASSGETSGNTIYF.

This CDR3 reads CAIKGGENTGELFF. The CDR3 nucleotides are TGTGCCATCAAAGGGGGAGAGAACACCGGGGAGCTGTTTTTT. The chain uses TRBV6-5 and TRBJ2-2, with D possibly TRBD1 on 6 matching bases. CDR1 and CDR2 from the germline V gene are MNHEY and SVGAGI. This CDR3 comprises 14 residues. Trimming pared 10 bases from V and 1 base from J, leaving 13 bases between.

This chain uses TRBV28 with TRBJ2-3, with a possible D match to TRBD2 (6 bases). Deletions cut 10 bases from V and 5 bases from J, with 16 bases between. This CDR3 has 13 amino acids. Germline CDR1 is MDHEN and CDR2 is SYDVKM. The CDR3: CAITGGRGDTQYF. The CDR3, as DNA: TGTGCCATCACTGGGGGGAGAGGAGATACGCAGTATTTT.

Of note for this clone: Other DNA sequences of this sample code for an identical CDR3. The chain is built from TRBV5-1 and TRBJ2-2; 10 positions match TRBD2. The CDR3 runs 16 residues. J lost 2 bases, V lost 2 bases, and 3 bases had no gene match. Germline CDR1 SGHRS, CDR2 YFSETQ. The CDR3 bases are TGCGCCAGCAGCTTCCTAGCGGGAGCCAACACCGGGGAGCTGTTTTTT. Translated, it gives CASSFLAGANTGELFF.

The chain is built from TRBV4-1 and TRBJ2-7; 11 bases are shared with TRBD2. Losses at the gene ends were 6 bases for V and 2 bases for J; bases not matched to a gene: 6. Germline loops: CDR1 MGHRA, CDR2 YSYEKL. The CDR3 totals 15 residues. For the CDR3, the DNA is TGCGCCAGCAGAGCCGGGACTAGCGGAACCTACGAGCAGTACTTC. This gives the protein CASRAGTSGTYEQYF.

CDR3 sequence: CASSFGGLGQPQHF. CDR3 nucleotide sequence: TGTGCCAGCAGCTTCGGGGGGCTCGGTCAGCCCCAGCATTTT. This sequence joins TRBV5-4 and TRBJ1-5; TRBD1 is a possible D gene (6 bases). The CDR3 spans 14 residues. Trimming left V 2 bases short and J 6 bases short, with 12 bases between. In germline, CDR1 is SGHNT, CDR2 YYREEE (reference sequence). Full variable domain (missing parts from reference TRBV5-4 and TRBJ1-5): ETGVTQSPTHLIKTRGQQVTLRCSSQSGHNTVSWYQQALGQGPQFIFQYYREEENGRGNFPPRFSGLQFPNYSSELNVNALELDDSALYLCASSFGGLGQPQHFGDGTRLSIL.

This chain connects TRBV6-4 to TRBJ2-1, with TRBD2 identical over 7 bases. Trimming removed 4 bases from V and 2 bases from J; junction bases left unmatched: 8. The germline CDR1 and CDR2 sequences are MRHNA and SNTAGT. There are 16 residues in the CDR3. The CDR3 reads CASSARSGSAYNEQFF. DNA for the CDR3: TGTGCCAGCAGTGCCCGTAGCGGGTCAGCCTACAATGAGCAGTTCTTC.

V usage is TRBV7-8 and J usage is TRBJ2-7; 8 nucleotides align to TRBD1. This CDR3 region has 15 residues. V trimming: 5 bases; J trimming: 4 bases; junction bases outside the gene matches: 10. The germline gives CDR1 SGHVS, CDR2 FQNEAQ. CDR3 coding DNA: TGTGCCAGCAGCCTTAGAGCAGGGGGCGGTTACGAGCAGTACTTC. As protein: CASSLRAGGGYEQYF. Combining the CDR3 with reference TRBV7-8 and TRBJ2-7 gives the whole variable domain GAGVSQSPRYKVAKRGQDVALRCDPISGHVSLFWYQQALGQGPEFLTYFQNEAQLDKSGLPSDRFFAERPEGSVSTLKIQRTQQEDSAVYLCASSLRAGGGYEQYFGPGTRLTVT.